The next 16 T cell receptor beta chains were all read from a single sample in a study of T cell responses to AZD1222 COVID-19 vaccine. Generated by immunoSEQ multiplex PCR, the TCRdb table keeps only in-frame clones and is missing some. The data show around 75,000 clones, about nine tenths seen once. The sample here was peripheral blood, taken 28 days after the second dose of the MenACWY control vaccine. All receptors derive from an adult who received the MenACWY meningococcal vaccine as a control.

The CDR3 DNA reads TGTGCCAGCAGCTTAAGTGACGGGGCTGAAGCTTTCTTT. It yields the protein CASSLSDGAEAFF. J is TRBJ1-1 and V is TRBV7-3; D call uncertain. Trimming took off 1 base at V and 6 bases at J, with 9 bases between the two ends. The CDR3 is made up of 13 amino acids. Germline-derived CDR1 and CDR2 are SGHTA and FQGTGA.

Many counts were recorded for this clone. V gene TRBV4-2 combines with J gene TRBJ2-1, with TRBD2 matching 12 bases. This CDR3 is 16 amino acids long. After removal of 0 bases from V and 9 bases from J, the junction contained 6 bases not matched to a gene. CDR1 and CDR2 from the germline V gene are LGHNA and YNFKEQ. CDR3 in amino acids: CASSQEPSGGAGEQFF. The CDR3 DNA follows: TGTGCCAGCAGCCAAGAACCTAGCGGGGGGGCGGGTGAGCAGTTCTTC.

V is TRBV7-9 and J is TRBJ1-1, with D tentatively TRBD1 (5 bases). The CDR3 is made up of 14 amino acids. The germline gives CDR1 SEHNR, CDR2 FQNEAQ (reference sequence). With 4 bases removed from V and 5 bases from J, the gap between germline ends came to 14 bases. The CDR3 bases are TGTGCCAGCAGCTCCGGGGCCCCCGGTACTGAAGCTTTCTTT. Translation: CASSSGAPGTEAFF.

V usage is TRBV24-1 and J usage is TRBJ2-7, with 8 bases identical to TRBD1. V gave up 4 bases and J gave up 6 bases; unmatched junction bases: 10. This CDR3 has 15 residues. Per germline, CDR1 KGHDR and CDR2 SFDVKD. This CDR3 reads CATSDPRQGSGEQYF. The CDR3 nucleotides are TGTGCCACCAGTGACCCCCGACAGGGGTCGGGCGAGCAGTACTTC.

The chain is built from TRBV6-1 and TRBJ1-2; D is uncertain. The V end was cut by 3 bases, the J end by 5 bases, with 10 bases between. The CDR3 runs 13 residues. The germline CDR1 and CDR2 sequences are MNHNS and SASEGT. The CDR3, as DNA: TGTGCCAGCAGTGACCAGACATATTATGGCTACACCTTC. Its translation is CASSDQTYYGYTF.

The V gene is TRBV28, the J gene TRBJ1-5; no reliable D call. Germline loops: CDR1 MDHEN, CDR2 SYDVKM. V lost 7 bases and J 0 bases, leaving 7 bases between the germline ends. This CDR3 spans 13 amino acids. The chain's CDR3 is CASIRNSNQPQHF. DNA for the CDR3: TGTGCCAGCATTCGAAATAGCAATCAGCCCCAGCATTTT.

The chain employs TRBV2 and TRBJ2-1; 8 bases are shared with TRBD2. This CDR3 contains 16 residues. Germline CDR1 reads SNHLY; CDR2 reads FYNNEI. V shed 7 bases, J shed 4 bases, and the junction held 12 bases outside the gene matches. The CDR3 region has the DNA TGTGCCAGCATCCGGGAGGGAGCCCTGAATTACAATGAGCAGTTCTTC. Translating it yields CASIREGALNYNEQFF.

The V gene is TRBV3-1 (or the pseudogene TRBV3-2), the J gene TRBJ1-2; D is ambiguous. Between the trimmed V and J ends, which lost 5 bases and 5 bases, there was a span of 15 bases. Looked up from germline, CDR1 is LGHDT and CDR2 is YNNKEL (reference sequence). This CDR3 comprises 14 residues. The CDR3 here is CASSSRPAGYGYTF. The CDR3 DNA is TGTGCCAGCAGCTCCCGACCCGCTGGTTATGGCTACACCTTC.

The chain has TRBV10-3 and TRBJ1-2, with D possibly TRBD1 on 6 matching bases. Germline values: CDR1 ENHRY, CDR2 SYGVKD. The germline V and J ends were trimmed by 4 bases and 12 bases, with 12 bases remaining between them. This CDR3 has 11 residues. The CDR3 protein is CAISAGQSHTF. The CDR3 DNA reads TGTGCCATCAGTGCAGGACAGTCGCACACCTTC.

There are a few counts of this clone. This chain joins TRBV7-2 and TRBJ1-6; 10 nucleotides agree with TRBD1. The V segment lost 6 bases and the J segment 5 bases; nucleotides outside the gene matches: 10. The CDR3 sequence is 17 residues long. The germline gives CDR1 SGHTA, CDR2 FQGNSA. Here the CDR3 reads CASRTRGTGENNSPLHF. The CDR3 nucleotides read TGTGCCAGCAGAACCAGGGGGACAGGGGAAAATAATTCACCCCTCCACTTT. The entire variable domain, with the rest obtained from reference TRBV7-2 and TRBJ1-6, is as follows: GAGVSQSPSNKVTEKGKDVELRCDPISGHTALYWYRQSLGQGLEFLIYFQGNSAPDKSGLPSDRFSAERTGGSVSTLTIQRTQQEDSAVYLCASRTRGTGENNSPLHFGNGTRLTVT.

The CDR3 loop is CASSISSGSSSSYNEQFF. The CDR3 bases are TGTGCCAGTAGTATATCTAGCGGCAGCTCGAGCTCCTACAATGAGCAGTTCTTC. The chain carries TRBV19 and TRBJ2-1; 7 nucleotides agree with TRBD2. Trimming cost V 2 bases and J 0 bases; bases outside gene matches: 10. In germline, CDR1 is LNHDA, CDR2 SQIVND (reference sequence). This CDR3 contains 18 residues.

The chain is built from TRBV19 and TRBJ2-2, with TRBD2 matching 8 bases. The CDR3 spans 16 residues. Unmatched junction bases numbered 8, after V lost 2 bases and J lost 6 bases. The germline V gene has CDR1 LNHDA and CDR2 SQIVND (reference sequence). The CDR3, as DNA: TGTGCCAGTAGTATACGGGAGGGGGGTACCGCCGGGGAGCTGTTTTTT. It specifies CASSIREGGTAGELFF.

This chain joins TRBV9 and TRBJ1-2, with TRBD1 identical over 7 bases. This CDR3 comprises 14 residues. After removal of 4 bases from V and 8 bases from J, the junction contained 11 bases not matched to a gene. Germline-derived CDR1 and CDR2 are SGDLS and YYNGEE. CDR3 loop: CASSPNIDREGYTF. DNA for the CDR3: TGTGCCAGCAGCCCTAATATCGACAGGGAGGGCTACACCTTC.

CDR3 in DNA: TGTGCCAGCGGTAAACGGGGCTCTGGGGCCAACGTCCTGACTTTC. Translation gives CASGKRGSGANVLTF. This sequence joins TRBV6-5 and TRBJ2-6; TRBD2 might be the D (5 bases). CDR1 and CDR2 from the germline V gene are MNHEY and SVGAGI. Trimming removed 8 bases from V and 0 bases from J, with 11 bases in between. This CDR3 region has 15 residues.

This sequence joins TRBV5-1 and TRBJ2-5; TRBD2 matches 7 bases. V was pared by 5 bases and J by 1 base, with 5 bases of the junction left unmatched. The germline V gene has CDR1 SGHRS and CDR2 YFSETQ. The CDR3 has 14 residues. In DNA, the CDR3 is TGCGCCAGCAGTGCGGGGGACCTCCAAGAGACCCAGTACTTC. Translating gives CASSAGDLQETQYF.

The V call is TRBV4-3, the J call TRBJ2-3; 8 bases fit TRBD2. Germline CDR1 and CDR2: LGHNA and YSLEER. CDR3 length equals 16 residues. Trimming at V came to 0 bases and at J to 4 bases, leaving 6 bases not matched to a gene. Written as DNA, the CDR3 is TGCGCCAGCAGCCAAGATCGGGTAGCGGGGTCAGATACGCAGTATTTT. This translates into CASSQDRVAGSDTQYF.